These T cell receptor beta chains were read from a single sample in a study of shared clonotypes between healthy human individuals. The table came from immunoSEQ multiplex PCR; TCRdb's copy has only in-frame clones and leaves some out. The sample shows about 2.4 million clones, 93% of them seen only once. Specimen: naive CD4+ T cells from PBMCs. These receptors all stem from a young man in good health. Some clones in this sample may be carry-over from other donors' samples. CDR3s include the opening cysteine and the closing phenylalanine or tryptophan. A D gene is named only where the DNA matches it firmly.

CASSVFTEQYF,TRBJ2-7,.,TRBV2,11
CSVEVGTSKDTQYF,TRBJ2-3,TRBD2,TRBV29-1,14
CASSQDLHGQTPGAQYF,TRBJ2-5,.,TRBV4-1,17
CASSINFQGVSQPQHF,TRBJ1-5,.,TRBV7-9,16
CASSAGQGVLQPQHF,TRBJ1-5,TRBD1,TRBV28,15
CASSLTSGRWETQYF,TRBJ2-5,TRBD2,TRBV7-3,15
CASSPWDRSYEQYF,TRBJ2-7,TRBD1,TRBV27,14
CAIRGPRPGELFF,TRBJ2-2,.,TRBV6-1,13
CASTSFPGLASGGELFF,TRBJ2-2,TRBD2,TRBV4-2,17
CATGQGAYEQYF,TRBJ2-7,TRBD1,TRBV19,12
CASSRDRINTGELFF,TRBJ2-2,TRBD1,TRBV5-8,15
CASRDRRGGNTGELFF,TRBJ2-2,TRBD1,TRBV7-2,16
CASSSLLAEMYNEQFF,TRBJ2-1,TRBD2,TRBV19,16
CATGDSGNTIYF,TRBJ1-3,.,TRBV28,12
CATSRDLGGNGYTF,TRBJ1-2,.,TRBV15,14
CASSLTGPLYEQYF,.,.,TRBV5-6,14